One and the same sample provided the 23 T cell receptor beta chains below, sequenced in a study of blood T cell repertoires in COVID-19. Method: immunoSEQ multiplex PCR; TCRdb's copy keeps in-frame clones and lacks some. The sample lists 140,000 to 150,000 clones, roughly three quarters seen once, with under 10% in the top ten. Sequenced input: peripheral blood. The receptor source for this set is a man aged 50 to 60 with active or convalescent COVID-19.

The V gene is TRBV27, the J gene TRBJ2-2; TRBD1 matches 10 bases. J lost 7 bases, V lost 5 bases, and 10 bases had no gene match. The germline CDR1 and CDR2 sequences are MNHEY and SMNVEV (reference sequence). The CDR3 totals 16 residues. Here the CDR3 DNA reads TGTGCCAGCAGTCAACTACTGGGACAGGGGATCGGGGAGCTGTTTTTT. Its protein is CASSQLLGQGIGELFF.

This clone has ten or more counts. The gene calls are TRBV28 and TRBJ2-1, with TRBD2 identical over 13 bases. This CDR3 has 22 amino acids. V shed 3 bases, J shed 4 bases, and the junction held 21 bases outside the gene matches. The germline V gene has CDR1 MDHEN and CDR2 SYDVKM. The CDR3 is CASSFPGRQGRLAGGGYNEQFF. CDR3 DNA: TGTGCCAGCAGTTTCCCAGGTCGACAGGGAAGACTAGCGGGAGGTGGATACAATGAGCAGTTCTTC.

This clone occurred a few times. V and J are TRBV7-9 and TRBJ1-5; TRBD1 agrees at 10 bases. Unmatched junction bases numbered 3, after V lost 5 bases and J lost 2 bases. Germline V gives CDR1 SEHNR, CDR2 FQNEAQ (reference sequence). The CDR3 is 15 amino acids. The CDR3 sequence: CASSPGTGGNQPQHF. CDR3 sequence (DNA): TGTGCCAGCAGCCCCGGGACAGGGGGCAATCAGCCCCAGCATTTT.

V and J are TRBV11-2 and TRBJ2-3; 7 nucleotides line up with TRBD2. J was trimmed by 2 bases and V by 5 bases; bases with no gene match: 10. The CDR3 is made up of 16 amino acids. Germline loops: CDR1 SGHAT, CDR2 FQNNGV. CDR3 DNA: TGTGCCAGCAGCCCCTTGGTAGCGGGCTTCACAGATACGCAGTATTTT. As protein: CASSPLVAGFTDTQYF.

The chain recombines TRBV5-5 with TRBJ2-7, with 7 bases identical to TRBD1. The CDR3 spans 13 residues. Trimming removed 4 bases from V and 11 bases from J; junction bases left unmatched: 12. Germline V CDR1 and CDR2: SGHKS, YYEKEE (reference sequence). The CDR3, as DNA: TGTGCCAGCAGCCCGACAGGGACGCAAAGGGAGTACTTC. Its translation: CASSPTGTQREYF.

The V gene is TRBV5-5, the J gene TRBJ2-7; 9 nucleotides align to TRBD1. CDR3 length equals 15 residues. Trimming cost V 4 bases and J 2 bases; bases outside gene matches: 7. Per the germline V gene, CDR1 is SGHKS and CDR2 is YYEKEE (reference sequence). CDR3 protein: CASSRDRAVTYEQYF. The CDR3 bases are TGTGCCAGCAGCCGGGACAGGGCCGTTACCTACGAGCAGTACTTC.

The rearrangement joins TRBV9 to TRBJ2-3; D uncertain. The CDR3 extends over 14 amino acids. V was trimmed by 0 bases and J by 6 bases, leaving 11 bases between them. Germline V gene lookup returns CDR1 SGDLS and CDR2 YYNGEE. The CDR3 sequence is CASSVDAQWDTQYF. CDR3 in DNA: TGTGCCAGCAGCGTAGACGCCCAGTGGGATACGCAGTATTTT. Complete variable domain (other parts from reference TRBV9 and TRBJ2-3): DSGVTQTPKHLITATGQRVTLRCSPRSGDLSVYWYQQSLDQGLQFLIQYYNGEERAKGNILERFSAQQFPDLHSELNLSSLELGDSALYFCASSVDAQWDTQYFGPGTRLTVL.

The chain joins TRBV9 to TRBJ2-1; D perhaps matches TRBD2 (5 bases). The CDR3 covers 13 residues. Looked up from germline, CDR1 is SGDLS and CDR2 is YYNGEE. The ends were cut back, 1 base at V and 8 bases at J, with 10 bases in the middle. This CDR3 reads CASSVLAVYEQFF. CDR3 nucleotides: TGTGCCAGCAGCGTACTAGCAGTCTATGAGCAGTTCTTC.

The chain employs TRBV4-2 and TRBJ1-1; D is unclear. With 4 bases removed from V and 11 bases from J, the gap between germline ends came to 20 bases. The CDR3 consists of 14 residues. CDR1 is LGHNA and CDR2 is YNFKEQ in the germline V gene. CDR3 amino acids: CASSPLSFGSRAFF. The DNA for the CDR3 is TGTGCCAGCAGCCCCCTTAGCTTCGGGTCTAGGGCTTTCTTT.

The chain links TRBV28 to TRBJ1-3; perhaps TRBD1 as D (6 bases). The ends were cut back, 3 bases at V and 4 bases at J, with 10 bases in the middle. Germline V gene lookup returns CDR1 MDHEN and CDR2 SYDVKM. This CDR3 region has 14 residues. CDR3 region: CASSFWQGGNTIYF. CDR3 in DNA: TGTGCCAGCAGTTTCTGGCAGGGGGGAAACACCATATATTTT.

The chain joins TRBV4-1 to TRBJ1-3; D is unclear. This CDR3 has 15 residues. Deletions cut 0 bases from V and 2 bases from J, with 8 bases between. The germline gives CDR1 MGHRA, CDR2 YSYEKL. CDR3 loop: CASSQDVSTGNTIYF. CDR3 DNA: TGCGCCAGCAGCCAAGATGTTTCAACTGGAAACACCATATATTTT.

The chain recombines TRBV7-8 with TRBJ1-1; a possible D gene is TRBD1 (6 bases). The CDR3 loop spans 14 amino acids. Per germline, CDR1 SGHVS and CDR2 FQNEAQ. V was cut by 7 bases and J by 0 bases, with 12 bases left in between. CDR3 sequence (DNA): TGTGCCAGCATTAGGACAGCCATGAACACTGAAGCTTTCTTT. It encodes CASIRTAMNTEAFF.

The rearrangement links TRBV19 to TRBJ2-7; 8 nucleotides agree with TRBD2. Losses at the gene ends were 5 bases for V and 2 bases for J; bases not matched to a gene: 2. In germline, CDR1 is LNHDA, CDR2 SQIVND (reference sequence). The CDR3 has 13 amino acids. The CDR3 bases are TGTGCCAGTAGTGCGGGAGGCCCCTACGAGCAGTACTTC. It yields the protein CASSAGGPYEQYF.

The rearrangement joins TRBV30 to TRBJ2-1; D may be TRBD1 (6 bases). Looked up from germline, CDR1 is GTSNPN and CDR2 is SVGIG (reference sequence). V shed 7 bases and J shed 8 bases, with 21 bases lying between them. The CDR3 is made up of 14 amino acids. The CDR3 coding sequence is TGTGCCTACTCTACCCTGACAGGTGCCCATGAGCAGTTCTTC. It specifies CAYSTLTGAHEQFF.

The rearrangement links TRBV7-3 to TRBJ1-3; D gene ambiguous. The germline V gene has CDR1 SGHTA and CDR2 FQGTGA. The V gene lost 4 bases and the J gene lost 4 bases, with 8 bases spanning the gap. The CDR3 is 13 residues long. DNA for the CDR3: TGTGCCAGCAGCTACCAGAGGGGAAACACCATATATTTT. It translates to CASSYQRGNTIYF.

J is TRBJ2-3 and V is TRBV7-9; TRBD2 agrees at 7 bases. Germline V gives CDR1 SEHNR, CDR2 FQNEAQ (reference sequence). The J segment lost 1 base and the V segment lost 6 bases, leaving 4 bases of the junction unmatched. CDR3 length: 14 amino acids. As DNA, the CDR3 is TGTGCCAGCAGTCCTAGCGGCGGCACAGATACGCAGTATTTT. Translation gives CASSPSGGTDTQYF.

The rearrangement joins TRBV7-9 to TRBJ2-7; TRBD2 matches 13 bases. The J segment lost 6 bases and the V segment lost 1 base, leaving 6 bases of the junction unmatched. Germline V gives CDR1 SEHNR, CDR2 FQNEAQ (reference sequence). The CDR3 spans 16 residues. As DNA, the CDR3 is TGTGCCAGCAGCTTAGTCGGACTAGCGGGAGAGGTCGAGCAGTACTTC. Its protein product is CASSLVGLAGEVEQYF.

The rearrangement uses TRBV28 and TRBJ2-1; TRBD2 matches 12 bases. Germline CDR1 and CDR2: MDHEN and SYDVKM. The CDR3 runs to 16 residues. The junction had 6 bases not matched to a gene; V was cut back by 5 bases and J by 4 bases. CDR3 bases: TGTGCCAGCAGTCCGACTAGCGGGAGCGAGTACAATGAGCAGTTCTTC. Protein sequence: CASSPTSGSEYNEQFF. Based on the CDR3 plus reference TRBV28 and TRBJ2-1, the full variable domain is DVKVTQSSRYLVKRTGEKVFLECVQDMDHENMFWYRQDPGLGLRLIYFSYDVKMKEKGDIPEGYSVSREKKERFSLILESASTNQTSMYLCASSPTSGSEYNEQFFGPGTRLTVL.

For the CDR3, the DNA is TGTGCCAGCAGCGCGAACAATGAGCAGTTCTTC. Translating it yields CASSANNEQFF. The chain links TRBV7-3 to TRBJ2-1; D ambiguous. The CDR3 consists of 11 residues. Germline V CDR1 and CDR2: SGHTA, FQGTGA. Trimming pared 5 bases from V and 5 bases from J, leaving 4 bases between.

The V gene is TRBV30, the J gene TRBJ1-2, with TRBD1 as a possible D gene (5 bases). CDR3 length: 15 residues. Germline V lookup: CDR1 GTSNPN, CDR2 SVGIG (reference sequence). V was cut by 1 base and J by 4 bases, with 16 bases left in between. This CDR3 is CAWSGAGDGGYGYTF. The CDR3 bases are TGTGCCTGGAGTGGAGCGGGGGACGGTGGCTATGGCTACACCTTC.

This clone was found a few times. J is TRBJ2-2 and V is TRBV5-1, with 11 positions matching TRBD1. This CDR3 is 16 amino acids long. Germline assignment: CDR1 SGHRS and CDR2 YFSETQ. V was clipped by 4 bases and J by 4 bases; unmatched bases: 6. CDR3 in DNA: TGCGCCAGCAGCCACAGGACAGGGGGCATCACCGGGGAGCTGTTTTTT. This sequence encodes CASSHRTGGITGELFF.

In its sample, this clone was seen a few times. Other DNA variants within this sample encode the same CDR3. The gene calls are TRBV28 and TRBJ2-7; D uncertain. V dropped 3 bases and J dropped 4 bases, with 4 bases sitting between them. The CDR3 is made up of 11 amino acids. Germline CDR1 is MDHEN and CDR2 is SYDVKM. DNA of the CDR3: TGTGCCAGCAGTTTTTATTACGAGCAGTACTTC. Its protein is CASSFYYEQYF.

This clone has only a few counts. The J gene is TRBJ2-3, the V gene TRBV6-5; 12 positions agree with TRBD2. CDR1 and CDR2 from the germline V gene are MNHEY and SVGAGI. V trimming: 5 bases; J trimming: 3 bases; junction bases outside the gene matches: 3. The length of the CDR3 is 15 residues. In DNA form, the CDR3 reads TGTGCCAGCAGTCGAACTAGCGGGAGGACAGATACGCAGTATTTT. Translated: CASSRTSGRTDTQYF.